The clone carrying this T cell receptor beta chain was found a few times. Its antigen is undetermined. The data stem from a study of cytomegalovirus exposure and HLA in healthy donors. Study-wide results and limits: It was likely that a cluster of highly shared sequence variants was a sequencing artifact.

With 60 Vbeta and 13 Jbeta primers, the PCR was carried out. The protocol was immunoSEQ multiplex PCR, while the TCRdb copy is restricted to in-frame clones and leaves out a portion. Of 110,000 to 150,000 clones listed, about two thirds were seen once; the top ten hold roughly 2%. Sequencing input: PBMCs. The clonotype originates from a woman aged 60-75 years in good health and CMV-seropositive.

The CDR3 DNA is TGTGCCAGCAGCTCTCAACCAGGGGGGACTAATGAAAAACTGTTTTTT. Encoded protein: CASSSQPGGTNEKLFF. The chain couples TRBV7-2 to TRBJ1-4, with TRBD1 matching 7 bases. The CDR3 has 16 amino acids. Germline-derived CDR1 and CDR2 are SGHTA and FQGNSA. Losses at the gene ends were 4 bases for V and 2 bases for J; bases not matched to a gene: 7.